These 2 T cell receptor beta chains were sequenced from one sample in a study of blood T cell repertoires in COVID-19. Clones were read by immunoSEQ multiplex PCR, and TCRdb kept only the in-frame ones, dropping some. The sample lists some 120,000 clones; about 74% were seen once. The source material was peripheral blood. The receptors stem from a man in his 60s with acute or convalescent COVID-19.

The rearrangement joins TRBV30 to TRBJ2-3; D perhaps matches TRBD2 (7 bases). Germline V gives CDR1 GTSNPN, CDR2 SVGIG (reference sequence). V shed 3 bases and J shed 2 bases, with 12 bases lying between them. The CDR3 is 14 residues long. The CDR3 DNA is TGTGCCTGGAGAGAAGGGGGGGCCACAGATACGCAGTATTTT. Its protein product is CAWREGGATDTQYF.

The V call is TRBV11-2, the J call TRBJ2-1; maybe TRBD2 (6 bases). This CDR3 contains 13 residues. Germline V lookup: CDR1 SGHAT, CDR2 FQNNGV. V lost 2 bases to trimming and J lost 9 bases, with 11 bases between them. CDR3 coding DNA: TGTGCCAGCAGCTTAAAACAGGAGGGTGAGCAGTTCTTC. Its protein is CASSLKQEGEQFF.